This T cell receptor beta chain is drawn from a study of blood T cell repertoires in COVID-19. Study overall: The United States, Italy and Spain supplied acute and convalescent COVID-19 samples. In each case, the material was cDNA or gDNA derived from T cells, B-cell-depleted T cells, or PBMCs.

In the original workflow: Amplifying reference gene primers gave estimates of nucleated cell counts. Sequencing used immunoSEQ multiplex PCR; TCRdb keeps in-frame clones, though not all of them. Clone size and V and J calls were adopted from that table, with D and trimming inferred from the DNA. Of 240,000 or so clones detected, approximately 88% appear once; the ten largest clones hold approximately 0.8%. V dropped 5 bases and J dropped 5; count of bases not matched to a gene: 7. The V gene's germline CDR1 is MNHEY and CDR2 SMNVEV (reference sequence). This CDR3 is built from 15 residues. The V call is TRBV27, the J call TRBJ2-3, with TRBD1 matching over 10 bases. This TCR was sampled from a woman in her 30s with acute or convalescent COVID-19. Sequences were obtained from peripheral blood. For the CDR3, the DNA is TGTGCCAGCAGTGCTGGGACAGGGGTTGTAGATACGCAGTATTTT. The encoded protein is CASSAGTGVVDTQYF.